These 25 T cell receptor beta chains share one sample of origin, sequenced in a study of regulatory T cells in long-lasting Graves disease. According to the study, TCR beta libraries were built with iRepertoire HTBI primers and CDR3-region Arm-PCR. From the multiplex PCR reads, TCRdb called clonotypes with MiXCR, one entry per CDR3 protein. The table shows some 450,000 distinct CDR3 sequences, with about 20% occurring only once. Regarding time point: persistent/refractory GD, antithyroid drugs over 5 years with positive TRAb. The TCR library was prepared using RNA isolated from PBMCs. The sequenced sample was peripheral blood mononuclear cells (PBMCs), obtained when the disease was refractory, from a patient treated with antithyroid drugs. These receptors all stem from a female donor with Graves disease.

This clonotype was found many times. This CDR3 is CASSLSRDTGRESPLHF. CDR3 DNA sequence: TGTGCCAGCAGTTTATCGAGGGACACCGGGAGGGAATCACCCCTCCACTTT. The chain carries TRBV27 and TRBJ1-6; TRBD1 is a possible D gene (6 bases). The V end lost 0 bases, the J end lost 10 bases, and 19 bases lay between the germline ends. CDR1 and CDR2 (germline): MNHEY, SMNVEV (reference sequence). There are 17 residues in the CDR3.

The rearrangement links TRBV10-3 to TRBJ2-2; 7 positions agree with TRBD2. Germline assignment: CDR1 ENHRY and CDR2 SYGVKD. This CDR3 is 16 amino acids long. With 4 bases clipped from V and 5 bases from J, the junction kept 10 bases outside the gene matches. The CDR3 bases are TGTGCCATCAGTGCCCTTCGCGGGAGAGGGACCGGGGAGCTGTTTTTT. Its protein product is CAISALRGRGTGELFF.

This clonotype was counted at least ten times. The chain employs TRBV12-3 or TRBV12-4 and TRBJ2-5, with a tentative D call TRBD2 (6 bases). The CDR3 is made up of 13 amino acids. The ends were cut back, 7 bases at V and 5 bases at J, with 14 bases in the middle. The CDR3 DNA is TGTGCCAGCACCTCGGGGGAATTCGAGACCCAGTACTTC. Encoded protein: CASTSGEFETQYF.

This clonotype was counted a few times. The V and J genes are TRBV11-3 and TRBJ2-2, with 8 bases matching TRBD1. CDR1 and CDR2 (germline): SGHNT, YENEEA. The CDR3 spans 16 residues. With 5 bases clipped from V and 7 bases from J, the junction kept 12 bases outside the gene matches. DNA for the CDR3: TGTGCCAGCAGCCCGGGGCGGACAGGGTACGACGGGGAGCTGTTTTTT. Translated, it gives CASSPGRTGYDGELFF.

This chain uses TRBV9 with TRBJ2-2; 7 bases align to TRBD2. Unmatched junction bases numbered 5, after V lost 0 bases and J lost 0 bases. Germline V gives CDR1 SGDLS, CDR2 YYNGEE. The CDR3 spans 17 residues. The CDR3 DNA is TGTGCCAGCAGCGTAGCTACTCGGGGGGCGAACACCGGGGAGCTGTTTTTT. Protein sequence: CASSVATRGANTGELFF.

The rearrangement links TRBV20-1 to TRBJ2-6; D is possibly TRBD2 (6 bases). CDR1 is DFQATT and CDR2 is SNEGSKA in the germline V gene (reference sequence). This CDR3 is built from 18 residues. The germline V and J ends were trimmed by 0 bases and 0 bases, with 15 bases remaining between them. The DNA for the CDR3 is TGCAGTGCTAGAGATCACCTAGCGAGGGGCTCTGGGGCCAACGTCCTGACTTTC. Protein: CSARDHLARGSGANVLTF.

The sample holds many counts of this clonotype. The J gene is TRBJ2-7, the V gene TRBV20-1, with 7 bases fitting TRBD1. This CDR3 contains 11 residues. Trimming at V came to 8 bases and at J to 5 bases, leaving 6 bases not matched to a gene. Germline CDR1 reads DFQATT; CDR2 reads SNEGSKA (reference sequence). The CDR3 loop reads CSRQGANEQYF. In nucleotides, the CDR3 is TGCAGTAGACAGGGTGCCAACGAGCAGTACTTC.

This clonotype was observed once. The CDR3 ends on some other residue instead of the conserved phenylalanine or tryptophan, so this is likely a read error. This rearrangement joins TRBV11-2 to TRBJ2-7; TRBD2 is a possible D gene (5 bases). The CDR3 has 11 amino acids. The germline gives CDR1 SGHAT, CDR2 FQNNGV. The DNA of the CDR3 is TGTACCAGCAGTCCAACTAGCGAGCAGTACCTC. This sequence encodes CTSSPTSEQYL.

This clonotype was observed a handful of times. The chain employs TRBV6-5 and TRBJ1-3; 7 bases line up with TRBD1. The CDR3 sequence is 15 residues long. V lost 2 bases to trimming and J lost 1 base; unmatched junction nucleotides: 2. Looked up from germline, CDR1 is MNHEY and CDR2 is SVGAGI. DNA for the CDR3: TGTGCCAGCAGTTACGGGGGACAGTCTGGAAACACCATATATTTT. It specifies CASSYGGQSGNTIYF.

J is TRBJ2-7 and V is TRBV7-2, with 8 nucleotides matching TRBD1. J lost 0 bases, V lost 3 bases, and 22 bases had no gene match. CDR1 SGHTA and CDR2 FQGNSA come from the germline V gene. This CDR3 has 21 amino acids. CDR3 coding DNA: TGTGCCAGCAGCTTCCCGTATACGGTGAAACAAAGGGACAGGACCTCCTACGAGCAGTACTTC. Its translation is CASSFPYTVKQRDRTSYEQYF. Looking up the rest from reference TRBV7-2 and TRBJ2-7 gives the full variable domain: GAGVSQSPSNKVTEKGKDVELRCDPISGHTALYWYRQSLGQGLEFLIYFQGNSAPDKSGLPSDRFSAERTGGSVSTLTIQRTQQEDSAVYLCASSFPYTVKQRDRTSYEQYFGPGTRLTVT.

This clonotype was found many times. J is TRBJ2-6 and V is TRBV7-6; possible D gene TRBD1, 6 bases. The CDR3 is made up of 17 amino acids. Trimming cost V 2 bases and J 2 bases, with 13 bases left between them. CDR1 and CDR2 (germline): SGHVS, FNYEAQ. The CDR3, as DNA: TGTGCCAGCAGCTTATCTCAGGGGCCCCCTGGGGCCAACGTCCTGACTTTC. The encoded protein is CASSLSQGPPGANVLTF.

This clonotype came up a few times. The V gene is TRBV10-3, the J gene TRBJ2-7, with D uncertain. V lost 10 bases and J lost 1, with 20 bases in between. The CDR3 runs 15 residues. Germline V gene data show CDR1 as ENHRY and CDR2 as SYGVKD. CDR3 in amino acids: CATLEANHLSYEQYF. The CDR3 DNA reads as TGTGCCACCCTGGAAGCTAACCACCTATCCTACGAGCAGTACTTC.

There are many counts of this clonotype. The J gene is TRBJ2-1, the V gene TRBV28, with 8 bases aligning to TRBD2. This CDR3 comprises 14 residues. Trimming at V came to 3 bases and at J to 8 bases, leaving 6 bases not matched to a gene. From germline, CDR1 is MDHEN and CDR2 SYDVKM. CDR3 sequence reads: CASSLSGRRHEQFF. The DNA for the CDR3 is TGTGCCAGCAGTTTGAGCGGGAGAAGGCATGAGCAGTTCTTC.

This clonotype has at least ten counts. The chain recombines TRBV27 with TRBJ2-5; D gene uncertain. CDR3 length: 14 residues. V gave up 2 bases and J gave up 5 bases, with 12 bases separating them. CDR1 and CDR2 (germline): MNHEY, SMNVEV (reference sequence). In nucleotides, the CDR3 is TGTGCCAGCAGTTTAGGGATTCGGCGGGAGACCCAGTACTTC. Translation gives CASSLGIRRETQYF.

The gene calls are TRBV7-3 and TRBJ2-5, with a possible D match to TRBD2 (6 bases). From germline, CDR1 is SGHTA and CDR2 FQGTGA. The V end was cut by 5 bases, the J end by 5 bases, with 12 bases between. The CDR3 sequence is 13 residues long. CDR3 coding DNA: TGTGCCAGCAGCCCGGACTATGGGGAGACCCAGTACTTC. It codes for CASSPDYGETQYF. The complete variable domain, with remaining parts taken from reference TRBV7-3 and TRBJ2-5, reads GAGVSQTPSNKVTEKGKYVELRCDPISGHTALYWYRQSLGQGPEFLIYFQGTGAADDSGLPNDRFFAVRPEGSVSTLKIQRTERGDSAVYLCASSPDYGETQYFGPGTRLLVL.

A few counts support this clonotype. The V gene is TRBV9, the J gene TRBJ1-1, with 7 bases aligning to TRBD1. The junction had 6 bases not matched to a gene; V was cut back by 3 bases and J by 4 bases. CDR3 length: 14 residues. The germline V gene encodes CDR1 SGDLS and CDR2 YYNGEE. The CDR3 DNA reads as TGTGCCAGCAGCGCATTACAGGGGCGCACTGAAGCTTTCTTT. It yields the protein CASSALQGRTEAFF.

V usage is TRBV19 and J usage is TRBJ2-7, with TRBD2 matching over 8 bases. This CDR3 is built from 15 residues. The trim removed 6 bases at V and 7 bases at J, leaving 14 bases unmatched. Germline lookup yields CDR1 LNHDA and CDR2 SQIVND (reference sequence). CDR3 DNA: TGTGCCAGTAGCCTCGCGCAAGCGGGAGTTCGGGAGCAGTACTTC. It is translated as CASSLAQAGVREQYF.

The chain carries TRBV19 and TRBJ1-5, with 7 bases fitting TRBD1. The germline V gene has CDR1 LNHDA and CDR2 SQIVND (reference sequence). The CDR3 totals 15 residues. Trimming cost V 3 bases and J 4 bases; bases outside gene matches: 6. CDR3 in amino acids: CASSISGTANQPQHF. In DNA form, the CDR3 reads TGTGCCAGTAGTATCTCCGGGACAGCTAATCAGCCCCAGCATTTT.

The chain employs TRBV24-1 and TRBJ2-7, with D possibly being TRBD1 or TRBD2 (5 bases each). The V and J ends lost 9 bases and 0 bases respectively, with 14 bases between them. Germline values: CDR1 KGHDR, CDR2 SFDVKD. CDR3 length: 14 amino acids. The CDR3 bases are TGTGCCACCCAGGGCCCGGAGGTCTCCTACGAGCAGTACTTC. This sequence encodes CATQGPEVSYEQYF.

The chain is built from TRBV11-2 and TRBJ1-3, with 7 bases that match TRBD1. Trimming cost V 1 base and J 0 bases; bases outside gene matches: 9. CDR1 is SGHAT and CDR2 is FQNNGV in the germline V gene. This CDR3 is 18 amino acids long. In DNA, the CDR3 is TGTGCCAGCAGCTTAGTTCCACCGGGACAGCTCTCTGGAAACACCATATATTTT. This sequence encodes CASSLVPPGQLSGNTIYF.

This clonotype was seen at least ten times. The chain employs TRBV12-3 or TRBV12-4 and TRBJ1-1; maybe TRBD1 (5 bases). The CDR3 totals 16 residues. The V end was cut by 3 bases, the J end by 6 bases, with 20 bases between. CDR3 nucleotide sequence: TGTGCCAGCAGTTTTAGGGGCGTGAGGCCCGGGGCTGAAGCTTTCTTT. This encodes CASSFRGVRPGAEAFF.

CDR3 sequence (DNA): TGTGCCAGCAGTCCCCGTCAGGGACCAAGTGAAAAACTGTTTTTT. It encodes CASSPRQGPSEKLFF. The chain joins TRBV12-3 or TRBV12-4 to TRBJ1-4; tentatively, D is TRBD1 (5 bases). This CDR3 comprises 15 residues. V was trimmed by 5 bases and J by 7 bases, leaving 17 bases between them.

In its sample, this clonotype was seen a few times. A much larger clone differs from this one at a single base, so this may be a read error. The chain is built from TRBV6-2 or TRBV6-3 and TRBJ2-1; no firm D call. CDR3 size: 13 residues. V dropped 2 bases and J dropped 9 bases, with 11 bases sitting between them. In germline, CDR1 is MNHEY, CDR2 SVGEGT. Here the CDR3 DNA reads TGTGCCAGCAGTTACGAGGAGCCGAGTGAGCAGTTCTTC. Amino acid sequence: CASSYEEPSEQFF.

This clonotype occurred a few times. The chain employs TRBV2 and TRBJ2-3, with 7 nucleotides matching TRBD1. Germline V gene sequence: CDR1 SNHLY, CDR2 FYNNEI. Trimming removed 5 bases from V and 4 bases from J; junction bases left unmatched: 15. CDR3 length: 17 residues. CDR3 DNA: TGTGCCAGCAGTAAAGGACCCTTGACAGGGAACCCAGATACGCAGTATTTT. It translates to CASSKGPLTGNPDTQYF. Filled out from reference TRBV2 and TRBJ2-3, the complete variable domain reads EPEVTQTPSHQVTQMGQEVILRCVPISNHLYFYWYRQILGQKVEFLVSFYNNEISEKSEIFDDQFSVERPDGSNFTLKIRSTKLEDSAMYFCASSKGPLTGNPDTQYFGPGTRLTVL.

Ten or more counts support this clonotype. The chain carries TRBV29-1 and TRBJ1-2; D is ambiguous. The germline CDR1 and CDR2 sequences are SQVTM and ANQGSEA. The V and J ends lost 7 bases and 0 bases respectively, with 9 bases between them. The CDR3 is 12 amino acids. In DNA form, the CDR3 reads TGCAGCGACTTCAATACTAACTATGGCTACACCTTC. The encoded protein is CSDFNTNYGYTF.